This T cell receptor beta chain was captured by sequencing in a study of OX40 agonist ivuxolimab in advanced cancers. Whole-study context: Patients were dosed with the agonistic anti-OX40 (CD134) antibody ivuxolimab.

The study's findings and limits: What antigens the expanded peripheral T cells recognized was never established. CD4+ T cells averaged fewer expanded clones than CD8+ T cells.

Sampling of blood occurred at baseline, cycle 4 day 1, and cycle 7 day 1. Sequencing used immunoSEQ multiplex PCR; TCRdb keeps in-frame clones, though not all of them. The profile covers 60,000 or so clones, with 84% appearing a single time and around 25% taken by the ten largest. Worth noting for this clone: Antigen specificity is unknown.

Material: CD4+ or CD8+ T cells sorted from blood, obtained in a trial of the OX40 agonist ivuxolimab. The sequence was collected from an adult with an advanced solid tumor such as melanoma, head and neck, liver or kidney cancer.

CDR3 bases: TGTGCCAGCAGCCGACTAGCGGGCTACAATGAGCAGTTCTTC. Protein: CASSRLAGYNEQFF. The rearrangement uses TRBV5-6 and TRBJ2-1, with 10 positions matching TRBD2. Germline V CDR1 and CDR2: SGHDT, YYEEEE. The CDR3 loop spans 14 amino acids. The J segment lost 3 bases and the V segment lost 4 bases, leaving 1 base of the junction unmatched.